Below, one T cell receptor (beta chain) is given with its context. The data were obtained in a study of T cells in Graves' hyperthyroidism and ophthalmopathy. Study as a whole: The authors collected peripheral blood at initial diagnosis, before any treatment.

Researchers amplified the TCR beta CDR3 regions from RNA transcripts. First-round RT-PCR with HTBI primers amplified the TCR CDR3 region. TCRdb processed the multiplex PCR reads anew with MiXCR; each CDR3 protein has one entry. The table includes around 500,000 distinct CDR3 sequences, 11% to 15% detected once. It was considered stable Graves' hyperthyroidism when ophthalmopathy did not progress within 18 months. This sample holds PBMCs from roughly 10 ml fresh peripheral blood. The germline V and J ends were trimmed by 5 bases and 6 bases, with 28 bases remaining between them. The CDR3 runs to 17 residues. Per germline, CDR1 SQVTM and CDR2 ANQGSEA.

The source of this sequence is a woman aged 40-49 years with Graves' hyperthyroidism. Sequencing input: blood. The J gene is TRBJ1-1, the V gene TRBV29-1; TRBD1 might be the D (5 bases). The CDR3 loop reads CSVRGAPGWERAAEAFF. The CDR3 DNA sequence: TGCAGCGTTCGGGGCGCGCCCGGGTGGGAAAGAGCGGCTGAAGCTTTCTTT.